This paragraph covers one TCR beta chain sequence. This record comes from a study of cytomegalovirus exposure and HLA in healthy donors. PCR amplification relied on 60 Vbeta primers (plus 13 Jbeta primers). Assay: immunoSEQ multiplex PCR; the TCRdb copy retains only in-frame clones and omits some. In the table there are about 190,000 clones, 60% to 85% of which are singletons. CDR3 length equals 14 residues. With V trimmed by 6 bases and J by 9 bases, 12 bases remained unmatched. Germline V gives CDR1 SQVTM, CDR2 ANQGSEA. The receptor comes from a woman aged 40 to 55 in good health and CMV-seronegative. The chain is built from TRBV29-1 and TRBJ2-1; 9 bases map to TRBD2. Input material: PBMCs. CDR3 amino acids: CSVDRGSGSSEQFF. The CDR3 DNA follows: TGCAGCGTCGATCGGGGTAGCGGGAGTTCTGAGCAGTTCTTC.